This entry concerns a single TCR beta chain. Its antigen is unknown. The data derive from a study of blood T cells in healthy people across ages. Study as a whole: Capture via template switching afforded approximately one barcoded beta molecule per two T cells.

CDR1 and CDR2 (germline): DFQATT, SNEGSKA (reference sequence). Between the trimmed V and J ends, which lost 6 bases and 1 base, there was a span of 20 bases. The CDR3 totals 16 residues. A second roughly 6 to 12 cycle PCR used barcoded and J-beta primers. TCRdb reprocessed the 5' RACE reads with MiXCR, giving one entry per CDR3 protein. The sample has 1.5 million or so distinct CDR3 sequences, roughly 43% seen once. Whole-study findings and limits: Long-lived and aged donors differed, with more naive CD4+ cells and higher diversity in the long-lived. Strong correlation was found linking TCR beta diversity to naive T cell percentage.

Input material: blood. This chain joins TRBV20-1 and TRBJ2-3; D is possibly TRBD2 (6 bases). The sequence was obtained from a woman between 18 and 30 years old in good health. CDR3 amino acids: CSAANVASARTDTQYF. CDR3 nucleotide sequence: TGCAGTGCCGCTAATGTGGCTAGCGCCCGCACAGATACGCAGTATTTT.